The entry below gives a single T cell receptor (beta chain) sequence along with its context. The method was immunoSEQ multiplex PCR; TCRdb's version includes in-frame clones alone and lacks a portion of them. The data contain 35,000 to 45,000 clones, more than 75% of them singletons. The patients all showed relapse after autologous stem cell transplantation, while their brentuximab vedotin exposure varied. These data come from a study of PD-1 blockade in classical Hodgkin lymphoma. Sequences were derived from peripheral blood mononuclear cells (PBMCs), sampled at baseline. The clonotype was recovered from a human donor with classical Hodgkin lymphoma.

The CDR3 here is CASTRWKGSGNTIYF. DNA of the CDR3: TGTGCCAGCACCCGTTGGAAGGGCTCTGGAAACACCATATATTTT. This chain uses TRBV6-6 with TRBJ1-3; no clear D gene. V was trimmed by 7 bases and J by 0 bases, leaving 13 bases between them. Germline CDR1 and CDR2: MNHNY and SVGAGI (reference sequence). CDR3 length: 15 residues.